Listed below are T cell receptor beta chains from one sample, sequenced in a study. TCRdb called the RT-PCR reads again in MiXCR, with one record for every CDR3 protein. The sample carries fewer than 800,000 distinct CDR3 sequences, 14% recorded once. The specimen sequenced was memory CD4+ T cells from blood. Receptors were obtained from a female donor in good health, serving as a healthy control. CDR3s include the opening cysteine and the closing phenylalanine or tryptophan. D genes are given only for firm matches. Clone size appears in some rows only: once, few, many, or a class for an expanded clone.

>TRBV7-9|TRBJ2-1|.|TRBD2
CASSPGTSGGGEQFF
TGTGCCAGCAGCCCGGGGACTAGCGGGGGGGGTGAGCAGTTCTTC
>TRBV24-1|TRBJ2-2|many|TRBD1
CATSGTGGHWDTGELFF
TGTGCCACCAGTGGGACAGGGGGCCACTGGGACACCGGGGAGCTGTTTTTT
>TRBV18|TRBJ2-5|.|TRBD2
CASSPLRLAGPEQETQYF
TGTGCCAGCTCACCACTTCGGCTAGCGGGACCAGAACAAGAGACCCAGTACTTC
>TRBV29-1|TRBJ1-2|many|TRBD1
CSVGGQGDYGYTF
TGCAGCGTTGGGGGACAGGGGGACTATGGCTACACCTTC
>TRBV12-3/TRBV12-4|TRBJ1-4|few|TRBD1
CASRTTGTGSEEKLFF
TGTGCCAGCAGGACTACCGGGACAGGGTCTGAAGAAAAACTGTTTTTT
>TRBV15|TRBJ2-3|.|.
CATSRPLAPNTDTQYF
TGTGCCACCAGCAGACCTCTAGCGCCAAACACAGATACGCAGTATTTT
>TRBV5-1|TRBJ1-1|few|TRBD1
CASLDRPGTEAFF
TGCGCCAGCCTGGACAGGCCGGGGACTGAAGCTTTCTTT
>TRBV20-1|TRBJ1-2|.|TRBD1
CSAHGGGQGDGYTF
TGCAGTGCGCACGGAGGGGGACAGGGAGATGGCTACACCTTC
>TRBV7-9|TRBJ1-4|.|.
CASEELGSEKLFF
TGTGCCAGCGAAGAGTTAGGTAGTGAAAAACTGTTTTTT
>TRBV3-1|TRBJ1-5|.|.
CASSQSFGGNQPQHF
TGTGCCAGCAGCCAATCTTTTGGGGGCAATCAGCCCCAGCATTTT
>TRBV10-3|TRBJ2-3|many|.
CAITGSTDTQYF
TGTGCCATCACCGGGAGCACAGATACGCAGTATTTT
>TRBV6-2/TRBV6-3|TRBJ1-2|many|.
CASSTGQNYGYTF
TGTGCCAGCAGTACCGGACAGAACTATGGCTACACCTTC
>TRBV4-2|TRBJ2-2|few|.
CASSLRWTANTGELFF
TGTGCCAGCAGCCTTCGCTGGACAGCAAACACCGGGGAGCTGTTTTTT
>TRBV7-2|TRBJ1-2|few|TRBD1
CASSDPTGGSRGYTF
TGTGCCAGCAGCGACCCGACAGGGGGTTCGAGGGGCTACACCTTC
>TRBV7-8|TRBJ1-1|many|.
CASSLVNTEAFF
TGTGCCAGCAGCTTAGTGAACACTGAAGCTTTCTTT
>TRBV5-1|TRBJ2-1|.|TRBD2
CASSSRTLTSGRYNEQFF
TGCGCCAGCAGCTCACGTACCCTGACTAGCGGGAGGTACAATGAGCAGTTCTTC
>TRBV5-1|TRBJ2-1|.|.
CASSLNLIRYNEQFF
TGCGCCAGCAGCTTGAATTTGATCCGCTACAATGAGCAGTTCTTC
>TRBV13|TRBJ2-4|.|.
CASSSWGENIQYF
TGTGCCAGCAGTTCGTGGGGGGAAAACATTCAGTACTTC
>TRBV5-4|TRBJ2-5|few|.
CASSSASWSYQETQYF
TGTGCCAGCAGCTCTGCTAGTTGGTCTTACCAAGAGACCCAGTACTTC
>TRBV20-1|TRBJ1-2|few|.
CSASPQNYGYTF
TGCAGTGCTAGTCCTCAGAACTATGGCTACACCTTC
>TRBV20-1|TRBJ2-7|many|.
CSARSDGEQYF
TGCAGTGCTAGAAGTGACGGCGAGCAGTACTTC
>TRBV28|TRBJ1-1|many|.
CATQWSTTEAFF
TGTGCCACCCAGTGGTCGACGACTGAAGCTTTCTTT
>TRBV28|TRBJ1-1|few|.
CASMVTSSPTEAFF
TGTGCCAGCATGGTAACATCCTCCCCCACTGAAGCTTTCTTT
>TRBV5-1|TRBJ1-1|many|TRBD1
CASSLQGANTEAFF
TGTGCCAGCAGCTTACAGGGGGCGAACACTGAAGCTTTCTTT
>TRBV20-1|TRBJ2-2|many|TRBD1
CSVDRVRNGELFF
TGCAGTGTTGACAGGGTACGGAACGGGGAGCTGTTTTTT
>TRBV13|TRBJ2-1|.|TRBD2
CASSSWTSGRANVEQFF
TGTGCCAGCAGCTCCTGGACTAGCGGGAGGGCTAACGTTGAGCAGTTCTTC
>TRBV6-6|TRBJ1-6|few|.
CASSYSQGNSYNSPLHF
TGTGCCAGCAGTTACTCTCAGGGGAACTCCTATAATTCACCCCTCCACTTT
>TRBV12-3/TRBV12-4|TRBJ2-7|many|.
CASRDDGGIWYEQYF
TGTGCCAGCAGGGACGACGGAGGGATTTGGTACGAGCAGTACTTC
>TRBV6-1|TRBJ2-5|.|TRBD2
CASSGLAGGPETQYF
TGTGCCAGCAGTGGGCTAGCGGGAGGGCCGGAGACCCAGTACTTC
>TRBV27|TRBJ1-1|.|.
CASSKMAGMNTEAFF
TGTGCCAGCAGTAAGATGGCGGGGATGAACACTGAAGCTTTCTTT
>TRBV7-2|TRBJ1-5|few|.
CASSPGTLGRQPQHF
TGTGCCAGCAGCCCTGGGACGCTAGGACGACAGCCCCAGCATTTT
>TRBV12-3/TRBV12-4|TRBJ2-5|few|.
CASSLVGTLGGTQYF
TGTGCCAGCAGTTTAGTCGGGACACTCGGTGGGACCCAGTACTTC
>TRBV4-3|TRBJ2-5|many|.
CASSQGHQDQETQYF
TGCGCCAGCAGCCAGGGACACCAGGACCAAGAGACCCAGTACTTC
>TRBV7-2|TRBJ1-4|few|.
CASSLMGRGTEKLFF
TGTGCCAGCAGCTTAATGGGCAGGGGTACTGAAAAACTGTTTTTT
>TRBV5-6|TRBJ2-5|many|.
CASSYRTTQQETQYF
TGTGCCAGCAGCTACAGGACTACCCAACAAGAGACCCAGTACTTC
>TRBV12-3/TRBV12-4|TRBJ2-3|many|TRBD2
CASSFGLAGRTDTQYF
TGTGCCAGCAGTTTCGGCCTAGCGGGCCGCACAGATACGCAGTATTTT
>TRBV5-1|TRBJ2-2|many|.
CASSLGLSSGNTGELFF
TGCGCCAGCAGCTTGGGATTATCGTCAGGGAACACCGGGGAGCTGTTTTTT
>TRBV12-3/TRBV12-4|TRBJ1-2|few|TRBD1
CASSVGTGNYGYTF
TGTGCCAGCAGTGTCGGGACAGGGAACTATGGCTACACCTTC
>TRBV20-1|TRBJ2-6|few|.
CSARAVGPSSGANVLTF
TGCAGTGCTAGAGCGGTGGGCCCAAGCTCTGGGGCCAACGTCCTGACTTTC
>TRBV7-6|TRBJ2-1|.|TRBD2
CASSAAVGGLAVTVSYNEQFF
TGTGCCAGCAGCGCGGCCGTAGGGGGACTAGCGGTCACTGTCTCCTACAATGAGCAGTTCTTC
>TRBV6-5|TRBJ2-7|.|.
CASSRRSGLYEQYF
TGTGCCAGCTCACGAAGATCCGGCCTCTACGAGCAGTACTTC
>TRBV7-2|TRBJ2-1|.|.
CASSWSGPPRDEQFF
TGTGCCAGCAGCTGGAGCGGGCCTCCAAGGGATGAGCAGTTCTTC
>TRBV10-3|TRBJ2-5|few|.
CAISQGTVQETQYF
TGTGCCATCAGTCAAGGGACGGTTCAAGAGACCCAGTACTTC
>TRBV7-8|TRBJ1-6|.|.
CASSLGERGSPLHF
TGTGCCAGCAGCTTAGGGGAAAGAGGTTCACCCCTCCACTTT
>TRBV30|TRBJ2-1|.|TRBD1
CAWSSNRGRGQFF
TGTGCCTGGAGTTCCAACAGGGGGCGCGGGCAGTTCTTC
>TRBV10-3|TRBJ2-1|many|TRBD2
CATVLAGGNEQFF
TGTGCCACCGTACTAGCGGGAGGGAATGAGCAGTTCTTC
>TRBV5-4|TRBJ2-5|.|TRBD1
CASSFQGAEETQYF
TGTGCCAGCAGCTTCCAGGGGGCGGAAGAGACCCAGTACTTC
>TRBV12-3/TRBV12-4|TRBJ2-2|few|TRBD2
CASSLARWLAGGRDGELFF
TGTGCCAGCAGTTTAGCGCGGTGGCTAGCGGGAGGCCGGGACGGGGAGCTGTTTTTT
>TRBV20-1|TRBJ2-3|few|.
CSARVSGEYTQYF
TGCAGTGCTAGGGTCTCCGGGGAATATACGCAGTATTTT
>TRBV9|TRBJ2-3|few|TRBD2
CASSVESFVPAGAGDTQYF
TGTGCCAGCAGCGTAGAATCGTTTGTACCAGCGGGGGCTGGAGATACGCAGTATTTT
>TRBV6-5|TRBJ1-1|few|.
CASRLGPSREAFF
TGTGCCAGCAGACTCGGACCGTCGAGGGAAGCTTTCTTT
>TRBV18|TRBJ2-5|.|.
CASSQDSQETQYF
TGTGCCAGCTCACAAGACAGCCAAGAGACCCAGTACTTC